The source of this TCR beta chain is a study of Ad26.COV2.S vaccination and SARS-CoV-2 variants. Whole-study context: Trial arm assignment for the donor was COV1001 Ad26.COV2.S. Once or twice, 56 days apart, Ad26.COV2.S was delivered intramuscularly.

The treatment here: roughly 19 received Ad26.COV2.S at low or high dose, single or two shots; a few received placebo; per-sample allocation not given. After the first vaccine or placebo injection, samples were drawn on day 63. This adult donor, from Boston, was 18-55 years old. Method: immunoSEQ multiplex PCR; TCRdb's copy keeps in-frame clones and lacks some. The sample holds about 350,000 clones, less than 90% seen once. V trimming: 0 bases; J trimming: 4 bases; junction bases outside the gene matches: 1. The germline V gene encodes CDR1 SGHRS and CDR2 YFSETQ. The CDR3 contains 14 residues. This sample comprised peripheral blood, obtained in a trial of Ad26.COV2.S vaccine versus placebo. The chain recombines TRBV5-1 with TRBJ2-7, with TRBD1 identical over 10 bases. The source of this sequence is a person aged 18-65 years who received the Ad26.COV2.S COVID-19 vaccine or a placebo. CDR3 sequence reads: CASSLGDRGYEQYF. CDR3 bases: TGCGCCAGCAGCTTGGGGGACAGGGGATACGAGCAGTACTTC.